The next 32 T cell receptor beta chains were all read from a single sample in a study of T cell responses to AZD1222 COVID-19 vaccine. Repertoires were generated with immunoSEQ multiplex PCR, while TCRdb's copy carries only in-frame clones and drops some. Of 150,000 to 170,000 clones listed, roughly nine tenths were seen once; the top ten hold about 20%. Here the sequenced sample was peripheral blood, taken on day 0 of AZD1222 vaccination. These receptor sequences come from an adult in good health.

The genes are TRBV5-3 and TRBJ1-3; 9 bases are a match to TRBD1. TRBV5-3 is given ORF status, its function remaining uncertain. J was trimmed by 14 bases and V by 3 bases; bases with no gene match: 3. CDR3 length: 11 residues. In DNA, the CDR3 is TGTGCCAGAAGCTGGGACAGGGATGTATATTTT. Its protein product is CARSWDRDVYF.

The chain combines TRBV10-3 with TRBJ1-1; 9 nucleotides line up with TRBD1. The germline gives CDR1 ENHRY, CDR2 SYGVKD. This CDR3 has 15 residues. V gave up 6 bases and J gave up 5 bases; unmatched junction bases: 10. CDR3 coding DNA: TGTGCCATCAGGACCCTGGACAGGGGAGTAACTGAAGCTTTCTTT. This codes for CAIRTLDRGVTEAFF.

The J gene is TRBJ1-5, the V gene TRBV6-5; D not certain. Germline lookup yields CDR1 MNHEY and CDR2 SVGAGI. The V and J ends lost 6 bases and 4 bases respectively, with 10 bases between them. The CDR3 is made up of 13 amino acids. CDR3 DNA: TGTGCCAGCAGCAAGACCTCGAATCAGCCCCAGCATTTT. Its protein product is CASSKTSNQPQHF.

This chain connects TRBV11-3 to TRBJ2-1; 10 positions match TRBD1. This CDR3 has 15 amino acids. Germline V gives CDR1 SGHNT, CDR2 YENEEA. The junction had 3 bases not matched to a gene; V was cut back by 5 bases and J by 2 bases. The DNA of the CDR3 is TGTGCCAGCAGCCCGGGACAGGGGACCTACAATGAGCAGTTCTTC. Translated, it gives CASSPGQGTYNEQFF. Variable domain in full (rest from reference TRBV11-3 and TRBJ2-1): EAGVVQSPRYKIIEKKQPVAFWCNPISGHNTLYWYLQNLGQGPELLIRYENEEAVDDSQLPKDRFSAERLKGVDSTLKIQPAELGDSAVYLCASSPGQGTYNEQFFGPGTRLTVL.

The CDR3 sequence is CASSESGASPLHF. CDR3 in DNA: TGCGCCAGCAGTGAGTCGGGGGCATCACCCCTCCACTTT. The genes are TRBV10-1 and TRBJ1-6, with D possibly being TRBD1 (6 bases). The CDR3 is 13 residues long. Trimming shortened V by 0 bases and J by 10 bases, and 7 bases separated the two germline ends. CDR1 WNHNN and CDR2 SYGVQD come from the germline V gene (reference sequence).

This chain links TRBV28 with TRBJ2-7; 7 positions agree with TRBD2. This CDR3 region has 13 residues. Trimming cost V 6 bases and J 6 bases; bases outside gene matches: 8. Germline V gene data show CDR1 as MDHEN and CDR2 as SYDVKM. CDR3 DNA sequence: TGTGCCAGCAGCCTCCGATGGACTAGCGAGCAGTACTTC. Protein product: CASSLRWTSEQYF.

V and J are TRBV25-1 and TRBJ1-5, with 8 bases lining up with TRBD1. Trimming cost V 2 bases and J 15 bases; bases outside gene matches: 9. CDR3 length: 13 residues. Germline CDR1 is MGHDK and CDR2 is SYGVNS. CDR3 sequence: CASSENFRGRVHF. In DNA form, the CDR3 reads TGTGCCAGCAGTGAAAACTTCAGGGGGCGAGTGCATTTT.

V gene TRBV7-8 combines with J gene TRBJ1-2; TRBD1 might be the D (5 bases). V shed 1 base and J shed 0 bases, with 21 bases lying between them. The germline V gene encodes CDR1 SGHVS and CDR2 FQNEAQ. The CDR3 has 19 residues. The CDR3 spells CASSLDVGLGQKTNYGYTF. In DNA form, the CDR3 reads TGTGCCAGCAGCTTAGATGTTGGGCTGGGGCAGAAAACTAACTATGGCTACACCTTC.

This sequence joins TRBV2 and TRBJ2-7, with D unclear. The germline V and J ends were trimmed by 6 bases and 6 bases, with 9 bases remaining between them. The CDR3 contains 11 residues. Germline CDR1 is SNHLY and CDR2 is FYNNEI. CDR3 sequence: CASRAVSEQYF. The CDR3, as DNA: TGTGCCAGCAGAGCCGTGAGCGAGCAGTACTTC.

J is TRBJ1-1 and V is TRBV9; D ambiguous. The CDR3 runs 14 residues. The V end was cut by 2 bases, the J end by 0 bases, with 8 bases between. Germline V gives CDR1 SGDLS, CDR2 YYNGEE. The CDR3 spells CASSVGFMNTEAFF. The CDR3 DNA reads as TGTGCCAGCAGCGTGGGATTTATGAACACTGAAGCTTTCTTT.

The CDR3 is CASSSTGGNTEAFF. The CDR3 DNA reads TGTGCCAGCAGCTCGACAGGGGGGAACACTGAAGCTTTCTTT. The V call is TRBV7-3, the J call TRBJ1-1; TRBD1 matches at 9 bases. V dropped 4 bases and J dropped 1; count of bases not matched to a gene: 1. Germline CDR1 and CDR2: SGHTA and FQGTGA. This CDR3 has 14 amino acids.

The chain combines TRBV19 with TRBJ1-1, with unresolved D. From germline, CDR1 is LNHDA and CDR2 SQIVND (reference sequence). V lost 0 bases, J lost 5 bases, and 7 bases lay in between. The CDR3 length is 13 residues. CDR3 in DNA: TGTGCCAGTAGTATAGAAAAGGGTACTGAAGCTTTCTTT. Encoded protein: CASSIEKGTEAFF.

The chain links TRBV27 to TRBJ1-5; D call uncertain. V was cut by 5 bases and J by 6 bases, with 14 bases left in between. Germline-derived CDR1 and CDR2 are MNHEY and SMNVEV (reference sequence). The CDR3 is 14 residues long. CDR3 protein: CASSGRSIRQPQHF. The CDR3 DNA sequence: TGTGCCAGCAGTGGGAGGTCCATCCGTCAGCCCCAGCATTTT.

The chain is built from TRBV7-2 and TRBJ2-5; D is unresolved. Trimming stripped 1 base from V and 5 bases from J, with 5 bases between. This CDR3 is 12 amino acids long. The V gene's germline CDR1 is SGHTA and CDR2 FQGNSA. The CDR3 loop reads CASSLVWETQYF. The CDR3 DNA reads as TGTGCCAGCAGCTTAGTTTGGGAGACCCAGTACTTC.

The chain has TRBV28 and TRBJ1-1; D unresolved. CDR3 size: 11 residues. CDR1 and CDR2 (germline): MDHEN, SYDVKM. Trimming took 3 bases from V and 8 from J, leaving 7 bases between them. The CDR3 DNA is TGTGCCAGCAGTTTGTTTACCGAAGCTTTCTTT. Translated, it gives CASSLFTEAFF.

This clone was found a few times. The chain uses TRBV2 and TRBJ1-5; D is perhaps TRBD1 (5 bases). CDR1 is SNHLY and CDR2 is FYNNEI in the germline V gene. This CDR3 comprises 14 residues. Trimming left V 4 bases short and J 5 bases short, with 12 bases between. The CDR3 reads CASSAEQGDQPQHF. CDR3 coding DNA: TGTGCCAGCAGTGCGGAGCAGGGAGATCAGCCCCAGCATTTT.

This sequence joins TRBV29-1 and TRBJ2-7; D is unresolved. The CDR3 loop spans 13 amino acids. Trimming left V 4 bases short and J 4 bases short, with 14 bases between. Looked up from germline, CDR1 is SQVTM and CDR2 is ANQGSEA. In nucleotides, the CDR3 is TGCAGCGTTGTAACCCCGTCGGCTTACGAGCAGTACTTC. As protein: CSVVTPSAYEQYF.

The chain carries TRBV5-6 and TRBJ1-2; D is undetermined. The CDR3 has 15 amino acids. V lost 5 bases to trimming and J lost 5 bases, with 19 bases between them. CDR1 is SGHDT and CDR2 is YYEEEE in the germline V gene. CDR3 residues: CASSSTHSRGYGYTF. DNA of the CDR3: TGTGCCAGCAGTTCAACACACTCCCGAGGATATGGCTACACCTTC.

CDR3 sequence reads: CASSLQGGNEKLFF. The CDR3 DNA sequence: TGTGCCAGCAGTCTTCAAGGGGGTAATGAAAAACTGTTTTTT. The gene calls are TRBV7-2 and TRBJ1-4, with a tentative D call TRBD1 (6 bases). Germline CDR1 and CDR2: SGHTA and FQGNSA. The V and J ends lost 6 bases and 4 bases respectively, with 12 bases between them. The CDR3 covers 14 residues.

The V and J genes are TRBV18 and TRBJ1-5; tentatively, D is TRBD1 (5 bases). Trimming shortened V by 0 bases and J by 2 bases, and 11 bases separated the two germline ends. Germline lookup yields CDR1 KGHSH and CDR2 LQKENI. This CDR3 is built from 16 residues. The CDR3 nucleotides are TGTGCCAGCTCACCACCGGGGGGTTTTGGCAATCAGCCCCAGCATTTT. It specifies CASSPPGGFGNQPQHF.

The rearrangement uses TRBV30 and TRBJ1-5; the match to TRBD1 covers 10 bases. This CDR3 is built from 15 residues. Germline values: CDR1 GTSNPN, CDR2 SVGIG (reference sequence). Germline trimming cut 1 base from V and 3 bases from J; bases unmatched to any gene: 3. The CDR3 DNA reads TGTGCCTGGAGTGGGGGGACAGGGGACAATCAGCCCCAGCATTTT. Protein: CAWSGGTGDNQPQHF.

The chain uses TRBV11-2 and TRBJ1-2; D might be TRBD1 (5 bases). The CDR3 length is 14 residues. Germline CDR1 is SGHAT and CDR2 is FQNNGV. V lost 2 bases, J lost 2 bases, and 9 bases lay in between. For the CDR3, the DNA is TGTGCCAGCAGCTTATTGGGGCTGAACTATGGCTACACCTTC. Its translation is CASSLLGLNYGYTF.

V is TRBV5-1 and J is TRBJ2-1; the match to TRBD2 covers 11 bases. J was trimmed by 0 bases and V by 4 bases; bases with no gene match: 6. The length of the CDR3 is 17 residues. CDR1 is SGHRS, CDR2 YFSETQ, per germline. CDR3 sequence (DNA): TGCGCCAGCAGCCGGGGACTAGCGGATAGCTCCTACAATGAGCAGTTCTTC. It is translated as CASSRGLADSSYNEQFF. The full variable domain, its missing parts supplied by reference TRBV5-1 and TRBJ2-1, is KAGVTQTPRYLIKTRGQQVTLSCSPISGHRSVSWYQQTPGQGLQFLFEYFSETQRNKGNFPGRFSGRQFSNSRSEMNVSTLELGDSALYLCASSRGLADSSYNEQFFGPGTRLTVL.

V is TRBV5-6 and J is TRBJ1-1; 9 bases fit TRBD1. V trimming: 4 bases; J trimming: 8 bases; junction bases outside the gene matches: 9. The CDR3 spans 14 residues. Germline CDR1 reads SGHDT; CDR2 reads YYEEEE. The CDR3 sequence is CASSGGTGSSEAFF. The CDR3 DNA follows: TGTGCCAGCAGCGGTGGGACAGGGAGTTCCGAAGCTTTCTTT. The whole variable domain, remainder taken from reference TRBV5-6 and TRBJ1-1, is DAGVTQSPTHLIKTRGQQVTLRCSPKSGHDTVSWYQQALGQGPQFIFQYYEEEERQRGNFPDRFSGHQFPNYSSELNVNALLLGDSALYLCASSGGTGSSEAFFGQGTRLTVV.

This sequence joins TRBV6-5 and TRBJ1-5; D not certain. The V end was cut by 0 bases, the J end by 2 bases, with 11 bases between. This CDR3 spans 16 amino acids. Germline V CDR1 and CDR2: MNHEY, SVGAGI. CDR3 sequence (DNA): TGTGCCAGCAGTTACTCAGGGAGCGACCGCAATCAGCCCCAGCATTTT. This translates into CASSYSGSDRNQPQHF.

The CDR3 protein is CASSRGQGTEAFF. CDR3 nucleotide sequence: TGTGCCAGCAGCAGGGGCCAAGGGACTGAAGCTTTCTTT. The gene calls are TRBV7-6 and TRBJ1-1; D is possibly TRBD1 (5 bases). The CDR3 is made up of 13 amino acids. The germline gives CDR1 SGHVS, CDR2 FNYEAQ. V was trimmed by 5 bases and J by 5 bases, leaving 12 bases between them.

In this sample, this clone turned up a few times. The V and J genes are TRBV28 and TRBJ1-5; D gene ambiguous. Trimming shortened V by 5 bases and J by 13 bases, and 9 bases separated the two germline ends. This CDR3 is built from 10 residues. CDR1 is MDHEN and CDR2 is SYDVKM in the germline V gene. This CDR3 is CASSRRTQHF. The CDR3 nucleotides are TGTGCCAGCAGTCGCCGGACGCAGCATTTT. Based on the CDR3 plus reference TRBV28 and TRBJ1-5, the full variable domain is DVKVTQSSRYLVKRTGEKVFLECVQDMDHENMFWYRQDPGLGLRLIYFSYDVKMKEKGDIPEGYSVSREKKERFSLILESASTNQTSMYLCASSRRTQHFGDGTRLSIL.

The chain recombines TRBV19 with TRBJ1-4; no firm D call. Trimming took off 4 bases at V and 6 bases at J, with 18 bases between the two ends. Germline-derived CDR1 and CDR2 are LNHDA and SQIVND (reference sequence). The CDR3 runs 16 residues. The CDR3 nucleotides are TGTGCCAGTAGTACACTCCCCACCGGGAAAGATGAAAAACTGTTTTTT. It encodes CASSTLPTGKDEKLFF.

This chain uses TRBV30 with TRBJ2-2, with D uncertain. Per the germline V gene, CDR1 is GTSNPN and CDR2 is SVGIG (reference sequence). With 2 bases removed from V and 5 bases from J, the gap between germline ends came to 12 bases. The CDR3 has 14 amino acids. The CDR3 region has the DNA TGTGCCTGGAGTCCCCCCTCCTTGACCGGGGAGCTGTTTTTT. It translates to CAWSPPSLTGELFF.

The chain is built from TRBV10-3 and TRBJ1-1; D uncertain. This CDR3 has 13 residues. CDR1 is ENHRY, CDR2 SYGVKD, per germline. V was cut by 3 bases and J by 1 base, with 6 bases left in between. The CDR3 is CAISESGNTEAFF. CDR3 nucleotides: TGTGCCATCAGTGAATCAGGGAACACTGAAGCTTTCTTT.

The chain couples TRBV25-1 to TRBJ2-1, with D uncertain. Germline CDR1 and CDR2: MGHDK and SYGVNS. V lost 6 bases to trimming and J lost 4 bases, with 13 bases between them. CDR3 size: 14 residues. Written as DNA, the CDR3 is TGTGCCAGCAGGGCGCCGGGCCCTTACAATGAGCAGTTCTTC. Translation gives CASRAPGPYNEQFF.

The chain couples TRBV19 to TRBJ1-1; TRBD1 aligns across 7 bases. The CDR3 runs 14 residues. The V gene end was trimmed by 3 bases and the J gene end by 7 bases; junction bases not matched to a gene: 8. Germline values: CDR1 LNHDA, CDR2 SQIVND (reference sequence). The CDR3 spells CASSIMGTAFEAFF. CDR3 nucleotide sequence: TGTGCCAGTAGTATTATGGGGACAGCGTTTGAAGCTTTCTTT. Combining the CDR3 with reference TRBV19 and TRBJ1-1 gives the whole variable domain DGGITQSPKYLFRKEGQNVTLSCEQNLNHDAMYWYRQDPGQGLRLIYYSQIVNDFQKGDIAEGYSVSREKKESFPLTVTSAQKNPTAFYLCASSIMGTAFEAFFGQGTRLTVV.